The 6 T cell receptor beta chains presented below share a single source sample, sequenced in a study of OX40 agonist ivuxolimab in advanced cancers. Assay: immunoSEQ multiplex PCR; the TCRdb copy retains only in-frame clones and omits some. The sample shows roughly 53,000 clones, 80% to 90% of them seen only once. The material sequenced was CD4+ or CD8+ T cells sorted from blood, taken in a trial of the OX40 agonist ivuxolimab. The receptors were gathered from an adult with an advanced solid tumor such as melanoma, head and neck, liver or kidney cancer.

This rearrangement joins TRBV19 to TRBJ2-7, with 7 bases fitting TRBD1. Losses at the gene ends were 5 bases for V and 5 bases for J; bases not matched to a gene: 15. The CDR3 sequence is 16 residues long. Per the germline V gene, CDR1 is LNHDA and CDR2 is SQIVND (reference sequence). In DNA, the CDR3 is TGTGCCAGTAGTTCCCCTTTCGAAGGGGGCTTCAACGAGCAGTACTTC. Residues: CASSSPFEGGFNEQYF.

This chain joins TRBV19 and TRBJ1-1; a weak D match, TRBD1 (6 bases). V lost 5 bases, J lost 4 bases, and 17 bases lay in between. The CDR3 is made up of 15 amino acids. Germline V gene data show CDR1 as LNHDA and CDR2 as SQIVND (reference sequence). CDR3 protein: CASSPTGLRRTEAFF. Written as DNA, the CDR3 is TGTGCCAGTAGTCCTACAGGGTTAAGGCGCACTGAAGCTTTCTTT.

The CDR3 DNA reads as TGTGCCAGCAGTGTCTACGAGCAGTACTTC. This sequence encodes CASSVYEQYF. V usage is TRBV6-1 and J usage is TRBJ2-7; D is unresolved. The CDR3 covers 10 residues. Trimming pared 4 bases from V and 3 bases from J, leaving 1 base between. Germline CDR1 MNHNS, CDR2 SASEGT.

The chain employs TRBV9 and TRBJ2-3, with 9 bases aligning to TRBD1. V was clipped by 5 bases and J by 5 bases; unmatched bases: 9. The V gene's germline CDR1 is SGDLS and CDR2 YYNGEE. This CDR3 comprises 15 residues. CDR3 nucleotides: TGTGCCAGCAGGAGGGGACAGGGTTGGGGAGATACGCAGTATTTT. Protein: CASRRGQGWGDTQYF.

This sequence joins TRBV28 and TRBJ1-1; 8 nucleotides align to TRBD1. J was trimmed by 10 bases and V by 3 bases; bases with no gene match: 7. The CDR3 has 13 residues. Germline lookup yields CDR1 MDHEN and CDR2 SYDVKM. The DNA for the CDR3 is TGTGCCAGCAGTTTGGACAGGGCATCCGCAGCTTTCTTT. This codes for CASSLDRASAAFF.

The chain uses TRBV18 and TRBJ2-7; D gene uncertain. From germline, CDR1 is KGHSH and CDR2 LQKENI. Trimming took 2 bases from V and 2 from J, leaving 13 bases between them. The CDR3 covers 15 residues. CDR3 protein: CASSPGDIPTYEQYF. CDR3 sequence (DNA): TGTGCCAGCTCACCAGGAGACATCCCTACCTACGAGCAGTACTTC.